The present entry profiles one T cell receptor (beta chain) with its context. Its antigen is still unknown. In the original workflow: Out-of-frame sequences were removed, leaving a few million distinct TCRbeta sequences. Only in-frame clones appear in the TCRdb table, and some are missing; sequencing was by immunoSEQ multiplex PCR. Clone size and V and J calls were adopted from that table, with D and trimming inferred from the DNA. Here the sample spans roughly 50,000 clones, 82% being singletons. The CDR3 runs 16 residues. Germline V gene data show CDR1 as SNHLY and CDR2 as FYNNEI. Trimming cost V 7 bases and J 3 bases; bases outside gene matches: 15. The sort gate was single viable CD3+CD4+CD8-CD45RO+ cells for memory CD4+ T cells. These data come from a study of memory CD4+ T cells and cytomegalovirus serostatus. Study-level background: This sample comes from healthy Belgian adults, 9 CMV seropositive, roughly 22 seronegative.

Study-wide results and caveats: CD4+ memory repertoires contained 67 of 164 reported CMV TCRbeta sequences. A US-trained random forest predicted CMV serostatus with median AUC roughly 0.9.

The sample consisted of memory CD4+ T cells from blood. The receptor was derived from an adult in good health and CMV-seronegative. Some clones in this sample may be carry-over from other donors' samples. The chain uses TRBV2 and TRBJ2-7, with 7 bases matching TRBD2. CDR3 loop: CASISGPQGGGYEQYF. CDR3 coding DNA: TGTGCCAGCATCTCCGGCCCGCAGGGCGGGGGCTACGAGCAGTACTTC.